This entry is about one TCR beta chain. Trimming took 4 bases from V and 3 from J, leaving 7 bases between them. The CDR3 has 12 amino acids. Germline-derived CDR1 and CDR2 are GTSNPN and SVGIG (reference sequence). The method was immunoSEQ multiplex PCR; TCRdb's version includes in-frame clones alone and lacks a portion of them. Among about 24,000 clones, 65% to 85% were seen once, and the ten largest hold approximately 6.1%. The sample is drawn from a study of blood T cell repertoires in COVID-19. Overall study: T cells, B-cell-depleted T cells, or PBMCs supplied cDNA or gDNA.

Sequencing was performed on peripheral blood. The TCR originated in a man aged 50 to 59 with COVID-19, enrolled during active disease. This chain links TRBV30 with TRBJ2-1, with D uncertain. CDR3 amino acids: CAWTLSYNEQFF. In DNA, the CDR3 is TGTGCCTGGACCCTTAGCTACAATGAGCAGTTCTTC.